The clone carrying this TCR beta chain was seen many times. Its antigen is not identified. The data were obtained in a study of identical twins. TCRdb reanalysed the 5' RACE reads using MiXCR and keeps one entry per CDR3 protein. The sample shows around 230,000 distinct CDR3 sequences, around a tenth of them seen only once. The CDR3 is 12 amino acids. Germline trimming cut 7 bases from V and 5 bases from J; bases unmatched to any gene: 2. Germline CDR1 and CDR2: SNHLY and FYNNEI. Study-level points and caveats: Beta out-of-frame sequences displayed a weaker excess of sharing between twins.

The sequence came from a young woman in good health. Sample: memory (CD45RO+) T cells sorted from blood. The V call is TRBV2, the J call TRBJ2-3; TRBD2 matches at 8 bases. CDR3 loop: CASNGGGDTQYF. The CDR3 coding sequence is TGTGCCAGCAACGGGGGGGGAGATACGCAGTATTTT. The full variable domain, in which reference TRBV2 and TRBJ2-3 provide the parts outside the CDR3, is EPEVTQTPSHQVTQMGQEVILRCVPISNHLYFYWYRQILGQKVEFLVSFYNNEISEKSEIFDDQFSVERPDGSNFTLKIRSTKLEDSAMYFCASNGGGDTQYFGPGTRLTVL.